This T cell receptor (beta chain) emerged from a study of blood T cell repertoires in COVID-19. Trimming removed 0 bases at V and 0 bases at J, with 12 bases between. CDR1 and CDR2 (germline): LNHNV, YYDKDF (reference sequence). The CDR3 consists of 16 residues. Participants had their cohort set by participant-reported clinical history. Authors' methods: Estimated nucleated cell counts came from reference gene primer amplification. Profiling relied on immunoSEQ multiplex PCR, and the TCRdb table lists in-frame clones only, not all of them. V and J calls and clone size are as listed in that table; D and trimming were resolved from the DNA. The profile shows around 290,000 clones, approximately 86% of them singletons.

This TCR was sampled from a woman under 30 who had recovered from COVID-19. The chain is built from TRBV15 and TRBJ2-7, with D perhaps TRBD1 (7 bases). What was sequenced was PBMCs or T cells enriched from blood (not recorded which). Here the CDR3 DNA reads TGTGCCACCAGCAGAGACAGGGGGACTTCCTCCTACGAGCAGTACTTC. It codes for CATSRDRGTSSYEQYF.